One and the same sample provided the 5 T cell receptor beta chains below, sequenced in a study of T-cell memory formation after mild COVID-19. MiXCR, applied by TCRdb to the 5' RACE reads, yields one record per CDR3 protein. The table lists approximately 260,000 distinct CDR3 sequences, about 16% of them singletons. Sequenced sample: PBMCs or a T cell subset sorted from them (not recorded which). The receptor source for this set is a man aged 18 to 29 who had mild COVID-19 (a few samples of this study predate the infection). Cell type and time point are not known.

This rearrangement joins TRBV14 to TRBJ2-2, with a weak D call TRBD1 (6 bases). There are 16 residues in the CDR3. Germline values: CDR1 SGHDN, CDR2 FVKESK. V was clipped by 4 bases and J by 7 bases, with 19 bases between them. DNA for the CDR3: TGTGCCAGCAGCCTGGAAGATAGGGGGTTTGGCGGGGAGCTGTTTTTT. Protein sequence: CASSLEDRGFGGELFF.

The CDR3 DNA is TGTGCCAGCAGCTTAGCAGCGGTGGGCGGGTCCTACAATGAGCAGTTCTTC. Amino acid sequence: CASSLAAVGGSYNEQFF. V gene TRBV7-2 combines with J gene TRBJ2-1; possible D gene TRBD2, 5 bases. The CDR3 is 17 residues long. The V end was cut by 0 bases, the J end by 1 base, with 13 bases between. Looked up from germline, CDR1 is SGHTA and CDR2 is FQGNSA.

The chain recombines TRBV7-2 with TRBJ1-5; TRBD1 matches at 8 bases. J gave up 8 bases and V 5 bases, and 8 bases lay outside the gene matches. CDR1 and CDR2 from the germline V gene are SGHTA and FQGNSA. The CDR3 loop spans 14 amino acids. CDR3: CASSAQGEWEPQHF. The CDR3 coding sequence is TGTGCCAGCAGCGCACAGGGGGAATGGGAGCCCCAGCATTTT.

This clonotype came up a few times. The rearrangement links TRBV7-2 to TRBJ1-2; 7 nucleotides align to TRBD1. The CDR3 totals 16 residues. V gave up 5 bases and J gave up 0 bases; unmatched junction bases: 9. Looked up from germline, CDR1 is SGHTA and CDR2 is FQGNSA. The chain's CDR3 is CASSITRGTANYGYTF. For the CDR3, the DNA is TGTGCCAGCAGCATCACCAGGGGGACGGCTAACTATGGCTACACCTTC.

In this sample, this clonotype turned up a few times. The CDR3 coding sequence is TGCGCCAGCAGCTTGGCTCTTGAGACCCAGTACTTC. This translates into CASSLALETQYF. The chain couples TRBV5-1 to TRBJ2-5; D unresolved. V was trimmed by 0 bases and J by 5 bases, leaving 5 bases between them. The germline V gene encodes CDR1 SGHRS and CDR2 YFSETQ. The CDR3 covers 12 residues.